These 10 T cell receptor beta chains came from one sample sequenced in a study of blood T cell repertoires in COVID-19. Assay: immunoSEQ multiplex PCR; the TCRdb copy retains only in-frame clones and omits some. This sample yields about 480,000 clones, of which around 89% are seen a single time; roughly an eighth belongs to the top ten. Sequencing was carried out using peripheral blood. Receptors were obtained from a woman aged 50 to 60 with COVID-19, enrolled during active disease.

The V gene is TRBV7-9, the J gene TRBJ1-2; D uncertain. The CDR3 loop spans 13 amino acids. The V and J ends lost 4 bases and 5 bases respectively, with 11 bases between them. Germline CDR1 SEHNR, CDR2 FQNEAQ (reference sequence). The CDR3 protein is CASSSTAVYGYTF. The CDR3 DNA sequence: TGTGCCAGCAGCTCAACGGCGGTGTATGGCTACACCTTC.

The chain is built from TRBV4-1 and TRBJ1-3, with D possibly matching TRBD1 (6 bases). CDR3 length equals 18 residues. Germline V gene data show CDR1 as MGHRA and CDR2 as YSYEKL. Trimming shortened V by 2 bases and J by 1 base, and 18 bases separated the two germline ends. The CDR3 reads CASSQPGGQARSGNTIYF. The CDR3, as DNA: TGCGCCAGCAGCCAACCCGGGGGGCAGGCACGATCTGGAAACACCATATATTTT.

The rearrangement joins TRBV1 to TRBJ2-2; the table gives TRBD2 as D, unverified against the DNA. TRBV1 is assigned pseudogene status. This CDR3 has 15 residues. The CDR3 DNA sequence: TGCACCAGCAGCCAAACTTGGGGGGGCCCCGGGGAGCTGTTTTTT. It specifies CTSSQTWGGPGELFF.

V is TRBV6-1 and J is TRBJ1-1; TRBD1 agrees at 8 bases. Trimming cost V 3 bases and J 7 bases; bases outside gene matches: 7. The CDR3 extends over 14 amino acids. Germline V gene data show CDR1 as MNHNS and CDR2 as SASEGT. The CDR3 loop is CASSDKQGVNEAFF. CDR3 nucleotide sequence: TGTGCCAGCAGTGATAAACAGGGGGTCAATGAAGCTTTCTTT.

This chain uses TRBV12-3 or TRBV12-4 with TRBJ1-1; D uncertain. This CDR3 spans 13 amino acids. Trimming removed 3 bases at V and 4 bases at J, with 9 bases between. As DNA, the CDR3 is TGTGCCAGCAGTTTTGGTAGATTCACTGAAGCTTTCTTT. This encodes CASSFGRFTEAFF.

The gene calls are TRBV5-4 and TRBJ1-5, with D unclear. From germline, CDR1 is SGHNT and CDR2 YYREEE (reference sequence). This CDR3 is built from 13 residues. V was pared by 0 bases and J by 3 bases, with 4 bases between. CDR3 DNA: TGTGCCAGCAGCTTGGGGCCCAATCAGCCCCAGCATTTT. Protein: CASSLGPNQPQHF.

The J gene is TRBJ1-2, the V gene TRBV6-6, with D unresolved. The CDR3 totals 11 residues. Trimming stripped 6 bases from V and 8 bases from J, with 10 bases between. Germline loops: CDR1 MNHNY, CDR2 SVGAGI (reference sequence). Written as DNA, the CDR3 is TGTGCCAGCAGCCAACTACGGGGCTACACCTTC. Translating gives CASSQLRGYTF.

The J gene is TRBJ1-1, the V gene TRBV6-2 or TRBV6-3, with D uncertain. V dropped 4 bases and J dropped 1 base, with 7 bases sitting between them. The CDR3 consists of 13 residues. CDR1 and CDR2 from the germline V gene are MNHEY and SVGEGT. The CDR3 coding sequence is TGTGCCAGCAGTTTACAGCCGAACACTGAAGCTTTCTTT. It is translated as CASSLQPNTEAFF.

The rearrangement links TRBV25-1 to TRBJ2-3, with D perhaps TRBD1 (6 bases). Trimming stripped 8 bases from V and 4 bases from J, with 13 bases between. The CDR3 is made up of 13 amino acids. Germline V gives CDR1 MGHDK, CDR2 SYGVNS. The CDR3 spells CASGQPGADTQYF. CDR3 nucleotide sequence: TGTGCCAGCGGACAGCCAGGGGCAGATACGCAGTATTTT.

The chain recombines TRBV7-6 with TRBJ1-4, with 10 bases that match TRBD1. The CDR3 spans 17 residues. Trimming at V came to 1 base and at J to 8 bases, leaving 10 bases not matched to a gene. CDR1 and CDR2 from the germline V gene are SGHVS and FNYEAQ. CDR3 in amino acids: CASSLEIADRGGEKLFF. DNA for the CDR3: TGTGCCAGCAGCTTAGAAATCGCGGACAGGGGGGGAGAAAAACTGTTTTTT.